This entry lists 17 T cell receptor beta chains sequenced from one sample in a study of human thymus T cells. Resections from corrective heart surgery provided thymus tissue. This table comes from immunoSEQ multiplex PCR, and its TCRdb copy is limited to in-frame clones, with some not included. The data show roughly 130,000 clones, about 94% seen once. Sequenced input: thymus tissue. The source is a boy under two years old with a congenital heart defect but otherwise immunologically healthy.

The V and J genes are TRBV19 and TRBJ2-1, with TRBD2 identical over 8 bases. Germline trimming cut 3 bases from V and 5 bases from J; bases unmatched to any gene: 6. The CDR3 contains 15 residues. CDR1 and CDR2 from the germline V gene are LNHDA and SQIVND (reference sequence). The CDR3 DNA sequence: TGTGCCAGTAGTATGGCCGGGACTAGACACAATGAGCAGTTCTTC. Translating it yields CASSMAGTRHNEQFF.

The gene calls are TRBV2 and TRBJ2-7; 11 nucleotides line up with TRBD1. The CDR3 spans 14 residues. Germline V CDR1 and CDR2: SNHLY, FYNNEI. Trimming at V came to 7 bases and at J to 3 bases, leaving 5 bases not matched to a gene. The CDR3 loop reads CASTLDRGLYEQYF. The CDR3 nucleotides are TGTGCCAGCACCCTGGACAGGGGGCTCTACGAGCAGTACTTC. The full variable domain, completed using reference TRBV2 and TRBJ2-7, is EPEVTQTPSHQVTQMGQEVILRCVPISNHLYFYWYRQILGQKVEFLVSFYNNEISEKSEIFDDQFSVERPDGSNFTLKIRSTKLEDSAMYFCASTLDRGLYEQYFGPGTRLTVT.

The chain uses TRBV27 and TRBJ2-3; D is unresolved. The CDR3 is 13 amino acids. Trimming removed 6 bases at V and 4 bases at J, with 11 bases between. Looked up from germline, CDR1 is MNHEY and CDR2 is SMNVEV (reference sequence). CDR3 DNA: TGTGCCAGCAGCCCTGCCCCGGCAGATACGCAGTATTTT. This gives the protein CASSPAPADTQYF.

V usage is TRBV5-1 and J usage is TRBJ2-1; no clear D. Trimming cost V 4 bases and J 6 bases, with 14 bases left between them. The CDR3 is 14 residues long. Germline CDR1 reads SGHRS; CDR2 reads YFSETQ. The CDR3 here is CASSPSLASNEQFF. CDR3 in DNA: TGCGCCAGCAGCCCCTCCCTGGCCTCCAATGAGCAGTTCTTC.

The chain joins TRBV7-2 to TRBJ2-1; 7 nucleotides match TRBD1. The CDR3 loop spans 15 amino acids. Looked up from germline, CDR1 is SGHTA and CDR2 is FQGNSA. J was trimmed by 7 bases and V by 3 bases; bases with no gene match: 9. CDR3 in amino acids: CASSFPKTGMNEQFF. The DNA for the CDR3 is TGTGCCAGCAGCTTTCCAAAGACAGGGATGAATGAGCAGTTCTTC.

In nucleotides, the CDR3 is TGTGCCAGCAGCTTCCCTCCCGAGAGGGGTCCCTGGACAGATACGCAGTATTTT. It encodes CASSFPPERGPWTDTQYF. The chain carries TRBV11-2 and TRBJ2-3, with D tentatively TRBD1 or TRBD2 (5 bases each). The ends were cut back, 3 bases at V and 3 bases at J, with 22 bases in the middle. The CDR3 sequence is 18 residues long. Germline CDR1 is SGHAT and CDR2 is FQNNGV.

The gene calls are TRBV30 and TRBJ1-3; D uncertain. The CDR3 consists of 13 residues. V was shortened by 2 bases and J by 1 base, with 6 bases between the two germline ends. CDR1 and CDR2 (germline): GTSNPN, SVGIG (reference sequence). DNA for the CDR3: TGTGCCTGGAGTACGGGGTCTGGAAACACCATATATTTT. Translating it yields CAWSTGSGNTIYF.

V is TRBV19 and J is TRBJ2-2; D ambiguous. The germline V gene has CDR1 LNHDA and CDR2 SQIVND (reference sequence). The CDR3 loop spans 14 amino acids. V gave up 1 base and J gave up 2 bases, with 5 bases separating them. In DNA form, the CDR3 reads TGTGCCAGTAGTATAGTTGGCAACACCGGGGAGCTGTTTTTT. As protein: CASSIVGNTGELFF.

The chain joins TRBV6-5 to TRBJ2-1; 9 positions agree with TRBD2. The V gene end was trimmed by 6 bases and the J gene end by 6 bases; junction bases not matched to a gene: 9. Germline lookup yields CDR1 MNHEY and CDR2 SVGAGI. The CDR3 loop spans 15 amino acids. CDR3 amino acids: CASSFARGGRNEQFF. The DNA for the CDR3 is TGTGCCAGCAGCTTCGCGCGGGGGGGCCGCAATGAGCAGTTCTTC.

The V call is TRBV7-3, the J call TRBJ2-5, with D tentatively TRBD1 (5 bases). The V and J ends lost 1 base and 5 bases respectively, with 8 bases between them. This CDR3 has 13 amino acids. Germline CDR1 is SGHTA and CDR2 is FQGTGA. For the CDR3, the DNA is TGTGCCAGCAGCTTAAGGGGCGAGGAGACCCAGTACTTC. Amino acid sequence: CASSLRGEETQYF.

In its sample, this clone was seen once. The chain combines TRBV5-4 with TRBJ2-5, with TRBD1 matching over 11 bases. The CDR3 is 16 residues long. The germline V gene has CDR1 SGHNT and CDR2 YYREEE (reference sequence). The trim removed 6 bases at V and 5 bases at J, leaving 12 bases unmatched. The CDR3 spells CASTDDLGQGGETQYF. CDR3 in DNA: TGTGCCAGCACCGATGACCTGGGACAGGGGGGCGAGACCCAGTACTTC.

This clone has a single count. The gene calls are TRBV10-3 and TRBJ2-1; no clear D gene. V lost 3 bases and J 2 bases, leaving 11 bases between the germline ends. From germline, CDR1 is ENHRY and CDR2 SYGVKD. The CDR3 runs to 15 residues. The CDR3 reads CAISDPRATYNEQFF. The DNA for the CDR3 is TGTGCCATCAGTGACCCACGGGCAACCTACAATGAGCAGTTCTTC.

This rearrangement joins TRBV10-3 to TRBJ2-5; 14 bases agree with TRBD2. This CDR3 contains 16 residues. The V and J ends lost 8 bases and 4 bases, in that order; junction bases with no gene match: 9. CDR1 and CDR2 from the germline V gene are ENHRY and SYGVKD. The CDR3 here is CAIGTSGGQTGETQYF. The CDR3, as DNA: TGTGCCATCGGGACTAGCGGGGGTCAGACGGGAGAGACCCAGTACTTC.

This clone was seen only once. J is TRBJ2-7 and V is TRBV5-8; 8 nucleotides match TRBD1. V lost 4 bases and J lost 6; bases outside the gene matches: 6. Germline lookup yields CDR1 SGHTS and CDR2 YDEGEE. This CDR3 comprises 13 residues. The CDR3 sequence is CASSRDRGGEQYF. As DNA, the CDR3 is TGTGCCAGCAGCCGTGACAGGGGAGGCGAGCAGTACTTC. Looking up the rest from reference TRBV5-8 and TRBJ2-7 gives the full variable domain: EAGVTQSPTHLIKTRGQQATLRCSPISGHTSVYWYQQALGLGLQFLLWYDEGEERNRGNFPPRFSGRQFPNYSSELNVNALELEDSALYLCASSRDRGGEQYFGPGTRLTVT.

The chain couples TRBV5-5 to TRBJ2-7; TRBD1 matches at 8 bases. Trimming cost V 1 base and J 2 bases; bases outside gene matches: 11. CDR3 size: 17 residues. Per the germline V gene, CDR1 is SGHKS and CDR2 is YYEKEE (reference sequence). CDR3 in DNA: TGTGCCAGCAGCTTGAGCCCCCTACAGGGGGTGACCTACGAGCAGTACTTC. Translating it yields CASSLSPLQGVTYEQYF.

V usage is TRBV19 and J usage is TRBJ2-5; a weak D match, TRBD2 (6 bases). The CDR3 loop spans 14 amino acids. The germline gives CDR1 LNHDA, CDR2 SQIVND (reference sequence). Trimming stripped 6 bases from V and 4 bases from J, with 15 bases between. The CDR3 region is CASRSFGGAETQYF. As DNA, the CDR3 is TGTGCCAGTAGATCGTTCGGGGGTGCAGAGACCCAGTACTTC.

This clone has a single count. The chain joins TRBV28 to TRBJ2-2; D gene unclear. The germline V gene encodes CDR1 MDHEN and CDR2 SYDVKM. CDR3 size: 17 residues. V lost 2 bases to trimming and J lost 0 bases, with 13 bases between them. Here the CDR3 DNA reads TGTGCCAGCAGTTTACCTGGCCCTATTTCGAACACCGGGGAGCTGTTTTTT. Its protein is CASSLPGPISNTGELFF.